These T cell receptor beta chains were read from a single sample in a study of long-term antiretroviral therapy in people with HIV. The protocol was immunoSEQ multiplex PCR, while the TCRdb copy is restricted to in-frame clones and leaves out a portion. This sample has approximately 37,000 clones, with under 85% found just once. This material consisted of unsorted PBMCs, taken 1 year after starting antiretroviral therapy. Receptor source: a man between 18 and 29 years old with HIV. Each CDR3 is given with its conserved first and last residue. A D gene is named only where the DNA matches it firmly. Clone size appears in some rows only: once, few, many, or a class for an expanded clone.

abundance: few; j_gene: TRBJ1-5; v_gene: TRBV28; d_gene: .; CDR3nt: TGTGCCAGCAGTTTAGTGGTAGCCAGCAATCAGCCCCAGCATTTT; CDR3aa: CASSLVVASNQPQHF
abundance: .; j_gene: TRBJ2-7; v_gene: TRBV4-1; d_gene: .; CDR3nt: TGCGCCAGCAGCCTAACGGTCCAGTTAGCGTCCTACGAGCAGTACTTC; CDR3aa: CASSLTVQLASYEQYF
abundance: .; j_gene: TRBJ1-1; v_gene: TRBV6-6; d_gene: .; CDR3nt: TGTGCCAGCAGTCCCACAGAGAACACTGAAGCTTTCTTT; CDR3aa: CASSPTENTEAFF
abundance: .; j_gene: TRBJ2-7; v_gene: TRBV25-1; d_gene: TRBD1; CDR3nt: TGTGCCAGCAGTGGGACCCTCGGGACAGACTACGAGCAGTACTTC; CDR3aa: CASSGTLGTDYEQYF
abundance: .; j_gene: TRBJ2-1; v_gene: TRBV6-5; d_gene: .; CDR3nt: TGTGCCAGCAGTTACGGGGGTGGCTCCTACAATGAGCAGTTCTTC; CDR3aa: CASSYGGGSYNEQFF
abundance: .; j_gene: TRBJ1-1; v_gene: TRBV27; d_gene: .; CDR3nt: TGTGCCAGCAGTTCACAGCGTTTACCTCTCATTGTGGCAAACACTGAAGCTTTCTTT; CDR3aa: CASSSQRLPLIVANTEAFF
abundance: once; j_gene: TRBJ1-1; v_gene: TRBV6-1; d_gene: .; CDR3nt: TGTGCCAGTCCGGGGGCCCTGAACACTGAAGCTTTCTTT; CDR3aa: CASPGALNTEAFF
abundance: .; j_gene: TRBJ1-2; v_gene: TRBV9; d_gene: .; CDR3nt: TGTGCCAGCAGCGCGACCGACAGCAACTATGGCTACACCTTC; CDR3aa: CASSATDSNYGYTF
abundance: .; j_gene: TRBJ2-1; v_gene: TRBV27; d_gene: TRBD2; CDR3nt: TGTGCCAGCAGTTTATCTTCGGGGGGTTACAATGAGCAGTTCTTC; CDR3aa: CASSLSSGGYNEQFF
abundance: .; j_gene: TRBJ1-2; v_gene: TRBV29-1; d_gene: .; CDR3nt: TGCAGCGTTTTACAGGGCAGTCCCTATGGCTACACCTTC; CDR3aa: CSVLQGSPYGYTF
abundance: .; j_gene: TRBJ1-5; v_gene: TRBV28; d_gene: TRBD1; CDR3nt: TGTGCCAGCAGTCTCTTCCAGGGGGGTAATCAGCCCCAGCATTTT; CDR3aa: CASSLFQGGNQPQHF
abundance: .; j_gene: TRBJ2-7; v_gene: TRBV10-2; d_gene: TRBD1; CDR3nt: TGCGCCACAGAGGGACAGGGCTACGAGCAGTACTTC; CDR3aa: CATEGQGYEQYF
abundance: .; j_gene: TRBJ2-2; v_gene: TRBV6-6; d_gene: .; CDR3nt: TGTGCCAGCAGTTACGCCGGGCGAGCCGACACCGGGGAGCTGTTTTTT; CDR3aa: CASSYAGRADTGELFF
abundance: .; j_gene: TRBJ2-7; v_gene: TRBV7-9; d_gene: TRBD1; CDR3nt: TGTGCCAGCAGCCCTATGCGGACAGGGAGTCCCTACGAGCAGTACTTC; CDR3aa: CASSPMRTGSPYEQYF
abundance: once; j_gene: TRBJ2-1; v_gene: TRBV7-9; d_gene: TRBD2; CDR3nt: TGTGCCAGCAGCCCTACTAGCGGGGGGGGCCGGTCCAATGAGCAGTTCTTC; CDR3aa: CASSPTSGGGRSNEQFF
abundance: .; j_gene: TRBJ2-6; v_gene: TRBV28; d_gene: TRBD2; CDR3nt: TGTGCCAGCAGTCCGATCGGGACTATCTTCTCTGGGGCCAACGTCCTGACTTTC; CDR3aa: CASSPIGTIFSGANVLTF
abundance: .; j_gene: TRBJ2-7; v_gene: TRBV9; d_gene: .; CDR3nt: TGTGCCAGCAGCGTAGGGGGGGAAACCTACGAGCAGTACTTC; CDR3aa: CASSVGGETYEQYF
abundance: .; j_gene: TRBJ2-5; v_gene: TRBV19; d_gene: TRBD1; CDR3nt: TGTGCCAGTAGTTGGACAGGGCTCACCGGAGGCCAAGAGACCCAGTACTTC; CDR3aa: CASSWTGLTGGQETQYF
abundance: .; j_gene: TRBJ1-1; v_gene: TRBV7-9; d_gene: .; CDR3nt: TGTGCCAGCAGCTTAGCGTGGGGCTTGAACACTGAAGCTTTCTTT; CDR3aa: CASSLAWGLNTEAFF
abundance: .; j_gene: TRBJ2-7; v_gene: TRBV7-9; d_gene: .; CDR3nt: TGTGCCAGCAGGTCCCCAGGGGAGGGCGAGCAGTACTTC; CDR3aa: CASRSPGEGEQYF
abundance: .; j_gene: TRBJ1-5; v_gene: TRBV9; d_gene: .; CDR3nt: TGTGCCAGCAGCGTAGCGGGGGTGAACCAGCCCCAGCATTTT; CDR3aa: CASSVAGVNQPQHF
abundance: .; j_gene: TRBJ1-6; v_gene: TRBV5-6; d_gene: TRBD1; CDR3nt: TGTGCCAGCAGTTTGACAGGGGGGAGTTATAATTCACCCCTCCACTTT; CDR3aa: CASSLTGGSYNSPLHF
abundance: .; j_gene: TRBJ2-7; v_gene: TRBV19; d_gene: TRBD1; CDR3nt: TGTGCCAGTAGTATAGAAGGGGGCCCCTACGAGCAGTACTTC; CDR3aa: CASSIEGGPYEQYF
abundance: .; j_gene: TRBJ1-5; v_gene: TRBV9; d_gene: TRBD1; CDR3nt: TGTGCCAGCAGCGTGGGACAGAATAGCAATCAGCCCCAGCATTTT; CDR3aa: CASSVGQNSNQPQHF
abundance: .; j_gene: TRBJ2-2; v_gene: TRBV7-6; d_gene: TRBD1; CDR3nt: TGTGCCAGCAGCTCGGGACAGGGGAACACCGGGGAGCTGTTTTTT; CDR3aa: CASSSGQGNTGELFF
abundance: .; j_gene: TRBJ2-7; v_gene: TRBV2; d_gene: .; CDR3nt: TGTGCCAGCAGTGTAGCAGCCGGGATAACCTACGAGCAGTACTTC; CDR3aa: CASSVAAGITYEQYF
abundance: .; j_gene: TRBJ1-5; v_gene: TRBV7-7; d_gene: .; CDR3nt: TGTGCCAGCAGCTTAGCGGTGAATCAGCCCCAGCATTTT; CDR3aa: CASSLAVNQPQHF
abundance: .; j_gene: TRBJ1-1; v_gene: TRBV5-6; d_gene: .; CDR3nt: TGTGCCAGCAGCTTTTATGCGGTATTCATGAACACTGAAGCTTTCTTT; CDR3aa: CASSFYAVFMNTEAFF
abundance: .; j_gene: TRBJ2-7; v_gene: TRBV2; d_gene: .; CDR3nt: TGTGCCAGCGGCTTCAGGAGGGATTACGAGCAGTACTTC; CDR3aa: CASGFRRDYEQYF
abundance: .; j_gene: TRBJ1-2; v_gene: TRBV5-4; d_gene: .; CDR3nt: TGTGCCAGCAGCTTAGCACGGCCTCCCTATCGCTACACCTTC; CDR3aa: CASSLARPPYRYTF
abundance: .; j_gene: TRBJ1-1; v_gene: TRBV5-6; d_gene: .; CDR3nt: TGTGCCAGCAGCTTAGGTTGGGATGAAGCTTTCTTT; CDR3aa: CASSLGWDEAFF
abundance: .; j_gene: TRBJ1-2; v_gene: TRBV18; d_gene: TRBD1; CDR3nt: TGTGCCAGCTCACCACAGGAGAGCACAGGGGATGGCTACACCTTC; CDR3aa: CASSPQESTGDGYTF
abundance: .; j_gene: TRBJ2-1; v_gene: TRBV9; d_gene: .; CDR3nt: TGTGCCAGCAGCGAAATAGGCGGAGAATACAATGAGCAGTTCTTC; CDR3aa: CASSEIGGEYNEQFF
abundance: .; j_gene: TRBJ1-2; v_gene: TRBV10-3; d_gene: .; CDR3nt: TGTGCCATCAGTGAGTTTTCCGGGACGGTCTACTATGGCTACACCTTC; CDR3aa: CAISEFSGTVYYGYTF
abundance: .; j_gene: TRBJ2-3; v_gene: TRBV7-8; d_gene: TRBD1; CDR3nt: TGTGCCAGCAGCCGAATGAGACAGGGTACAGATACGCAGTATTTT; CDR3aa: CASSRMRQGTDTQYF
abundance: .; j_gene: TRBJ2-1; v_gene: TRBV27; d_gene: .; CDR3nt: TGTGCCAGCAGTTCATACTATCCCTCCTACAATGAGCAGTTCTTC; CDR3aa: CASSSYYPSYNEQFF
abundance: .; j_gene: TRBJ1-2; v_gene: TRBV19; d_gene: .; CDR3nt: TGTGCCAGTAGTACCCCTGGGAGTAACTATGGCTACACCTTC; CDR3aa: CASSTPGSNYGYTF
abundance: .; j_gene: TRBJ1-1; v_gene: TRBV25-1; d_gene: .; CDR3nt: TGTGCCAGCAGTGAACAGAGGGCTTTCTTT; CDR3aa: CASSEQRAFF
abundance: .; j_gene: TRBJ1-4; v_gene: TRBV5-1; d_gene: .; CDR3nt: TGCGCCAGCAGCTTGTCCGAATGGGAGGAAAAACTGTTTTTT; CDR3aa: CASSLSEWEEKLFF